This T cell receptor beta chain is drawn from a study of cytomegalovirus exposure and HLA in healthy donors. Of note for this clone: The antigen is undetermined.

General study findings and limits: Of the V segments, some could not be distinguished, including TRBV6-2 and TRBV6-3, and were excluded. With DRB1 most and HLA-C fewest, TCR association rates differed between HLA loci in a later analysis. TCR beta sequences reportedly predicted most subjects' HLA-A and HLA-B alleles accurately.

The CDR3 is 14 residues long. From germline, CDR1 is MNHEY and CDR2 SMNVEV (reference sequence). Trimming cost V 4 bases and J 14 bases; bases outside gene matches: 15. Primers included in the PCR were 60 Vbeta and 13 Jbeta primers. The assay was immunoSEQ multiplex PCR, and TCRdb's table has in-frame clones only and misses some. This sample's table reports under 45,000 clones. The chain combines TRBV27 with TRBJ1-2; TRBD1 matches 8 bases. Sequencing was carried out using PBMCs. The sequence came from a male donor in good health and CMV-seronegative. CDR3 sequence (DNA): TGTGCCAGCAGTTCCCCCTTTCGGACAGGGAAAGTAACCTTC. Translated, it gives CASSSPFRTGKVTF.